These 21 T cell receptor beta chains came from one sample sequenced in a study of T cell repertoires in cytomegalovirus infection. For these TCRs, the target antigens are not known. TCRdb used MiXCR to reprocess the reads, holding one entry per CDR3 protein. Counted here are approximately 340,000 distinct CDR3 sequences, 25% to 30% occurring once; the ten biggest clones make up over 15%. Specimen: cultured PBMCs, collected from culture after CMV antigen stimulation. The receptors derive from a human donor in good health (CMV status not recorded). Some clones in this sample may be carry-over from other donors' samples.

The table lists this clonotype with a few counts. This sequence joins TRBV14 and TRBJ1-1; D uncertain. There are 13 residues in the CDR3. Per germline, CDR1 SGHDN and CDR2 FVKESK. V lost 8 bases to trimming and J lost 4 bases, with 14 bases between them. The CDR3 coding sequence is TGTGCCAGCGGTCCTCTTATGGGCACTGAAGCTTTCTTT. It translates to CASGPLMGTEAFF.

This clonotype appeared once. A clone one base away is much larger, so this may be a read error. This rearrangement joins TRBV7-3 to TRBJ2-1; 12 bases are shared with TRBD2. Per germline, CDR1 SGHTA and CDR2 FQGTGA. This CDR3 comprises 16 residues. The CDR3 sequence is CVSSLTSGRGYNEQFF. The CDR3 bases are TGTGTCAGCAGCTTGACTAGCGGGAGAGGTTACAATGAGCAGTTCTTC.

The V gene is TRBV14, the J gene TRBJ2-1, with TRBD2 identical over 11 bases. V was clipped by 4 bases and J by 3 bases; unmatched bases: 8. Germline V gives CDR1 SGHDN, CDR2 FVKESK. CDR3 length equals 17 residues. The CDR3 nucleotides read TGTGCCAGCAGCCTAGGCACAGGACTAGCGGGCTACAATGAGCAGTTCTTC. This translates into CASSLGTGLAGYNEQFF.

This clonotype was detected only a few times. The chain combines TRBV28 with TRBJ2-1; 10 bases are a match to TRBD2. Germline CDR1 reads MDHEN; CDR2 reads SYDVKM. After removal of 2 bases from V and 8 bases from J, the junction contained 9 bases not matched to a gene. This CDR3 has 16 amino acids. CDR3 residues: CASSLALAGVGDEQFF. In DNA, the CDR3 is TGTGCCAGCAGTTTAGCCCTAGCGGGAGTTGGCGATGAGCAGTTCTTC.

The chain recombines TRBV5-6 with TRBJ1-3; D not resolved. With 1 base removed from V and 4 bases from J, the gap between germline ends came to 15 bases. The CDR3 loop spans 16 amino acids. Germline values: CDR1 SGHDT, CDR2 YYEEEE. The DNA of the CDR3 is TGTGCCAGCAGCTTGAGGGTCGAGGGCTCCGGAAACACCATATATTTT. Protein sequence: CASSLRVEGSGNTIYF.

The V gene is TRBV5-1, the J gene TRBJ2-7; TRBD2 is a possible D gene (5 bases). Germline assignment: CDR1 SGHRS and CDR2 YFSETQ. The CDR3 is 12 residues long. The germline V and J ends were trimmed by 4 bases and 3 bases, with 8 bases remaining between them. The CDR3: CASSQTSYEQYF. The CDR3 DNA reads TGCGCCAGCAGCCAAACTAGCTACGAGCAGTACTTC.

This clonotype appeared a few times. The CDR3 protein is CSVYTVEQGSGETQYF. The CDR3 nucleotides read TGCAGCGTTTACACTGTCGAACAGGGATCGGGAGAGACCCAGTACTTC. The chain combines TRBV29-1 with TRBJ2-5, with D perhaps TRBD1 (6 bases). CDR1 is SQVTM and CDR2 is ANQGSEA in the germline V gene. V lost 5 bases, J lost 4 bases, and 23 bases lay in between. The CDR3 covers 16 residues.

V gene TRBV11-2 combines with J gene TRBJ1-2; 9 positions match TRBD1. The CDR3 covers 15 residues. V dropped 5 bases and J dropped 2; count of bases not matched to a gene: 6. The germline V gene has CDR1 SGHAT and CDR2 FQNNGV. The CDR3 protein is CASSPQTGGNYGYTF. The CDR3 DNA sequence: TGTGCCAGCAGCCCGCAGACAGGGGGGAACTATGGCTACACCTTC.

In this sample, this clonotype turned up a few times. The chain couples TRBV4-2 to TRBJ2-7; TRBD2 agrees at 10 bases. Trimming removed 4 bases from V and 4 bases from J; junction bases left unmatched: 19. The CDR3 consists of 19 residues. Germline V gene sequence: CDR1 LGHNA, CDR2 YNFKEQ. The CDR3: CASSLSQNGPSGRSYEQYF. The CDR3 DNA reads as TGTGCCAGCAGCCTAAGCCAAAACGGGCCTAGCGGGAGATCTTACGAGCAGTACTTC.

This chain connects TRBV12-3 or TRBV12-4 to TRBJ2-1; 9 nucleotides match TRBD2. The CDR3 consists of 13 residues. J was trimmed by 7 bases and V by 2 bases; bases with no gene match: 0. Here the CDR3 DNA reads TGTGCCAGCAGTTTACTAGCGGGGAATGAGCAGTTCTTC. This gives the protein CASSLLAGNEQFF.

The genes are TRBV6-1 and TRBJ1-1; D remains ambiguous. Trimming removed 5 bases from V and 1 base from J, with 20 bases in between. CDR1 is MNHNS and CDR2 is SASEGT in the germline V gene. The CDR3 is 17 amino acids. This CDR3 is CASSTVQFKTPNTEAFF. CDR3 in DNA: TGTGCCAGCAGTACCGTCCAGTTCAAGACGCCGAACACTGAAGCTTTCTTT.

This clonotype was seen only a few times. CDR3 sequence (DNA): TGTGCCAGCAGTCCCGGCGCGGGACCCTACGAGCAGTACTTC. This translates into CASSPGAGPYEQYF. This chain links TRBV12-3 or TRBV12-4 with TRBJ2-7, with D tentatively TRBD2 (6 bases). The V and J ends lost 5 bases and 2 bases respectively, with 13 bases between them. The CDR3 has 14 amino acids.

This clonotype came up many times. DNA for the CDR3: TGTGCCAGCAGCTTTTCCGGGGCGAACTCTGGAAACACCATATATTTT. This translates into CASSFSGANSGNTIYF. The gene calls are TRBV7-2 and TRBJ1-3, with D maybe TRBD1 (5 bases). Germline lookup yields CDR1 SGHTA and CDR2 FQGNSA. V dropped 3 bases and J dropped 0 bases, with 12 bases sitting between them. The CDR3 loop spans 16 amino acids. Drawing the rest from reference TRBV7-2 and TRBJ1-3, the complete variable domain is GAGVSQSPSNKVTEKGKDVELRCDPISGHTALYWYRQSLGQGLEFLIYFQGNSAPDKSGLPSDRFSAERTGGSVSTLTIQRTQQEDSAVYLCASSFSGANSGNTIYFGEGSWLTVV.

This clonotype appeared a few times. This sequence joins TRBV6-6 and TRBJ1-3, with D uncertain. V dropped 0 bases and J dropped 0 bases, with 12 bases sitting between them. CDR1 and CDR2 (germline): MNHNY, SVGAGI (reference sequence). CDR3 size: 17 residues. The CDR3 loop reads CASSYSDAQVSGNTIYF. The CDR3 coding sequence is TGTGCCAGCAGTTACTCGGACGCGCAGGTCTCTGGAAACACCATATATTTT.

The chain carries TRBV19 and TRBJ1-2, with D perhaps matching TRBD1 (5 bases). Trimming removed 1 base from V and 6 bases from J, with 12 bases in between. This CDR3 has 14 amino acids. Per the germline V gene, CDR1 is LNHDA and CDR2 is SQIVND (reference sequence). CDR3 amino acids: CASSIVGARDGYTF. The CDR3 nucleotides are TGTGCCAGTAGTATAGTTGGGGCGCGAGATGGCTACACCTTC.

This clonotype was picked up a small number of times. This chain joins TRBV19 and TRBJ1-2; no firm D call. This CDR3 is built from 14 residues. Germline CDR1 is LNHDA and CDR2 is SQIVND (reference sequence). V was clipped by 3 bases and J by 3 bases, with 11 bases between them. This CDR3 is CASSIGRDYYGYTF. The CDR3 DNA reads TGTGCCAGTAGTATTGGTAGGGATTACTATGGCTACACCTTC.

This clonotype was observed a few times. The chain uses TRBV29-1 and TRBJ2-1, with D possibly TRBD2 on 6 matching bases. Germline values: CDR1 SQVTM, CDR2 ANQGSEA. The CDR3 spans 15 residues. The ends were cut back, 7 bases at V and 1 base at J, with 17 bases in the middle. CDR3 sequence: CSASAGSLSYNEQFF. The CDR3 DNA sequence: TGCAGCGCCTCGGCCGGGAGCCTATCCTACAATGAGCAGTTCTTC.

This clonotype showed up just a few times. The CDR3 loop reads CASSPGLAGYEQYF. The CDR3 DNA reads TGTGCCAGCAGCCCGGGACTAGCGGGCTACGAGCAGTACTTC. This sequence joins TRBV7-9 and TRBJ2-7; 12 nucleotides agree with TRBD2. With 5 bases clipped from V and 3 bases from J, the junction kept 2 bases outside the gene matches. This CDR3 region has 14 residues. Germline V gene sequence: CDR1 SEHNR, CDR2 FQNEAQ (reference sequence).

The chain combines TRBV20-1 with TRBJ1-1; the D is unclear. Trimming shortened V by 3 bases and J by 1 base, and 9 bases separated the two germline ends. This CDR3 has 13 amino acids. The germline CDR1 and CDR2 sequences are DFQATT and SNEGSKA (reference sequence). The DNA of the CDR3 is TGCAGTGCTAGCCCTACAACGAACACTGAAGCTTTCTTT. Amino acid sequence: CSASPTTNTEAFF.

This clonotype appeared a few times. The chain is built from TRBV4-2 and TRBJ2-2; D call uncertain. From germline, CDR1 is LGHNA and CDR2 YNFKEQ. The CDR3 totals 15 residues. Between the trimmed V and J ends, which lost 4 bases and 1 base, there was a span of 10 bases. The CDR3 nucleotides are TGTGCCAGCAGCCCCTTAGACGAGAACACCGGGGAGCTGTTTTTT. It encodes CASSPLDENTGELFF.

The chain has TRBV12-3 or TRBV12-4 and TRBJ2-5, with 7 bases identical to TRBD1. The CDR3 runs to 19 residues. Unmatched junction bases numbered 21, after V lost 5 bases and J lost 3 bases. CDR3 in DNA: TGTGCCAGCAGTCCTTCCTGGGGACAGCACGGCCCCGTAGAAGAGACCCAGTACTTC. This translates into CASSPSWGQHGPVEETQYF.